The T cell receptor (beta chain) under discussion was sequenced for a study of blood T cell repertoires in COVID-19. For the study at large: From the United States, Italy and Spain came samples of acute and convalescent COVID-19. Nucleic acid was either cDNA or gDNA, and it came from T cells, B-cell-depleted T cells, or PBMCs.

Trimming took 4 bases from V and 0 from J, leaving 9 bases between them. The length of the CDR3 is 14 residues. Germline V gene lookup returns CDR1 SNHLY and CDR2 FYNNEI. Per the study methods: Using reference gene primer amplification, nucleated cell counts were estimated. Only in-frame clones appear in the TCRdb table, and some are missing; sequencing was by immunoSEQ multiplex PCR. For V, J and clone size, that table is used; D and trimming come from the DNA. The sample lists about 200,000 clones, roughly 90% occurring once. The TCR sequence derives from a woman between 50 and 59 years old with acute or convalescent COVID-19. This chain links TRBV2 with TRBJ1-1, with a weak D call TRBD1 (5 bases). Sequencing used peripheral blood. CDR3 coding DNA: TGTGCCAGCAGTGTCCAGGGTATGAACACTGAAGCTTTCTTT. Translated: CASSVQGMNTEAFF.